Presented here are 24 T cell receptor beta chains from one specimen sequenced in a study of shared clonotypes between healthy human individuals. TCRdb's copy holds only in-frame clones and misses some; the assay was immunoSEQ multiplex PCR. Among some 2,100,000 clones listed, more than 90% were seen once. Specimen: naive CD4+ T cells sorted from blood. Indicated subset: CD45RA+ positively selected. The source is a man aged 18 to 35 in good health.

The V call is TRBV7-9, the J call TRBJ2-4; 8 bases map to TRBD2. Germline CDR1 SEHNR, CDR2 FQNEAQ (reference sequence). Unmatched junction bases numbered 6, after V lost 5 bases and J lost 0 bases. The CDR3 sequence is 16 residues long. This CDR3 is CASSSLAGLAKNIQYF. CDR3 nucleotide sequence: TGTGCCAGCAGCAGTTTAGCGGGACTAGCCAAAAACATTCAGTACTTC.

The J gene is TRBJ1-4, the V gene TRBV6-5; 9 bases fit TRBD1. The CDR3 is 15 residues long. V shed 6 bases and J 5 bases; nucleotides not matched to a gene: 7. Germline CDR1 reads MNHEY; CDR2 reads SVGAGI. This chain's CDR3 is CASSPRQGVNEKLFF. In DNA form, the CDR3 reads TGTGCCAGCAGCCCCCGACAGGGGGTAAATGAAAAACTGTTTTTT.

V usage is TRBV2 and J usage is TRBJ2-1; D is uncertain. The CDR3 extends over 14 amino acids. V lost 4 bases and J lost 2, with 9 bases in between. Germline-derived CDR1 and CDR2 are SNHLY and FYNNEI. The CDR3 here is CASSVLSTYNEQFF. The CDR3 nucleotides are TGTGCCAGCAGTGTTCTTTCCACCTACAATGAGCAGTTCTTC. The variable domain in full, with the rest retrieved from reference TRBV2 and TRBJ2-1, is EPEVTQTPSHQVTQMGQEVILRCVPISNHLYFYWYRQILGQKVEFLVSFYNNEISEKSEIFDDQFSVERPDGSNFTLKIRSTKLEDSAMYFCASSVLSTYNEQFFGPGTRLTVL.

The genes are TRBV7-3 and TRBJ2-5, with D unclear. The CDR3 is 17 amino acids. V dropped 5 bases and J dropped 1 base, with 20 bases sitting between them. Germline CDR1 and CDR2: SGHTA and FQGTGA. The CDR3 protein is CASSLKGRGQFQETQYF. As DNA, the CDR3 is TGTGCCAGCAGCCTGAAAGGTCGCGGTCAGTTCCAAGAGACCCAGTACTTC.

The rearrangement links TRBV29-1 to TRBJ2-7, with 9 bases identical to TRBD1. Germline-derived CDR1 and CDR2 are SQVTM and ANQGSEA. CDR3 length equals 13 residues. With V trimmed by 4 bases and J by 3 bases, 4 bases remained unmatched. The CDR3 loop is CSVVQGAGYEQYF. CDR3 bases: TGCAGCGTTGTACAGGGGGCCGGCTACGAGCAGTACTTC.

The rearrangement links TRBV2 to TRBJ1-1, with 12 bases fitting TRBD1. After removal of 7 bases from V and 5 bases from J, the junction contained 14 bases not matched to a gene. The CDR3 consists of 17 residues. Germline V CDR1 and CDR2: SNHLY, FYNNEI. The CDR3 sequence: CASTKEGQGAKGTEAFF. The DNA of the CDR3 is TGTGCCAGCACCAAAGAGGGACAGGGGGCAAAGGGAACTGAAGCTTTCTTT.

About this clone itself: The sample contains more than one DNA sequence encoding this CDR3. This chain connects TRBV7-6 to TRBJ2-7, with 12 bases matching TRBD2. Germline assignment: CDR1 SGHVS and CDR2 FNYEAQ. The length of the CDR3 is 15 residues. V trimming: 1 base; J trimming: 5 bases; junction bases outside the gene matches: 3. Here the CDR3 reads CASSLGLAGVHEQYF. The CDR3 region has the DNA TGTGCCAGCAGCTTAGGACTAGCGGGGGTACACGAGCAGTACTTC.

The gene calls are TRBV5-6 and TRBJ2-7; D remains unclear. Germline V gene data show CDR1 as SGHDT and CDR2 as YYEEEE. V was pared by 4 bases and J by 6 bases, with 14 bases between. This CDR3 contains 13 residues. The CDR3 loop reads CASSRASLFEQYF. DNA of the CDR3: TGTGCCAGCAGCCGGGCCTCACTATTCGAGCAGTACTTC.

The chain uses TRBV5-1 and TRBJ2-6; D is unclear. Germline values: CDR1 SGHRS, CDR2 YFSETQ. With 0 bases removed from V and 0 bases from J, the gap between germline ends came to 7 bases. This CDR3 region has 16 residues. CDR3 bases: TGCGCCAGCAGCTTGGGTTTCGGCTCTGGGGCCAACGTCCTGACTTTC. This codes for CASSLGFGSGANVLTF.

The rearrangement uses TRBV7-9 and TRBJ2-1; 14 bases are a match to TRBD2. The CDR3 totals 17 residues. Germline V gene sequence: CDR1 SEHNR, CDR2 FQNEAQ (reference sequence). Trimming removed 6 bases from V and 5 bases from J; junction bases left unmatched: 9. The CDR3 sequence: CASRPRPGLAGDNEQFF. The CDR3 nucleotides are TGTGCCAGCAGGCCAAGGCCGGGACTAGCGGGAGACAATGAGCAGTTCTTC.

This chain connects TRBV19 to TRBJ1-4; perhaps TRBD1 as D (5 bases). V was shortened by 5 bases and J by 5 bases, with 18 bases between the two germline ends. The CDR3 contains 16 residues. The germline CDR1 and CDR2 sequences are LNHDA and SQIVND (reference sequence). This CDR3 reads CASSVALGTGNEKLFF. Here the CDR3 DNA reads TGTGCCAGTAGTGTTGCCTTAGGGACGGGCAATGAAAAACTGTTTTTT.

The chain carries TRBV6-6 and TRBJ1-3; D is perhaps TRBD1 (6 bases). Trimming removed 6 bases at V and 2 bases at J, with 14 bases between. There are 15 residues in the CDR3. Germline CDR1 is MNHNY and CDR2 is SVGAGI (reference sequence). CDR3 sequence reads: CASSPRTEAGNTIYF. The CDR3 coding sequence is TGTGCCAGCAGCCCTAGGACAGAAGCTGGAAACACCATATATTTT.

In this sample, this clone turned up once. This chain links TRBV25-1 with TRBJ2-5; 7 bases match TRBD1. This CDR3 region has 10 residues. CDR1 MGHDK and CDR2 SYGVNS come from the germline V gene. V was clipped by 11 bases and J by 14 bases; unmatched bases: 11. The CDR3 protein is CAGINRGIYF. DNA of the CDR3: TGTGCCGGCATAAACAGGGGTATCTACTTC. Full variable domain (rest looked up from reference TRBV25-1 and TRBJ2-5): EADIYQTPRYLVIGTGKKITLECSQTMGHDKMYWYQQDPGMELHLIHYSYGVNSTEKGDLSSESTVSRIRTEHFPLTLESARPSHTSQYLCAGINRGIYFGPGTRLLVL.

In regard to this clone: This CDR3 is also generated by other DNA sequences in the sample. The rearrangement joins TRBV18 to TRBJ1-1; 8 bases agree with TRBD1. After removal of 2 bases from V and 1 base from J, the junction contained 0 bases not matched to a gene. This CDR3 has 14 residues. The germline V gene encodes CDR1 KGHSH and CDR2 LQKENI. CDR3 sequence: CASSPGTGNTEAFF. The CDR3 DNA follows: TGTGCCAGCTCACCAGGGACAGGGAACACTGAAGCTTTCTTT.

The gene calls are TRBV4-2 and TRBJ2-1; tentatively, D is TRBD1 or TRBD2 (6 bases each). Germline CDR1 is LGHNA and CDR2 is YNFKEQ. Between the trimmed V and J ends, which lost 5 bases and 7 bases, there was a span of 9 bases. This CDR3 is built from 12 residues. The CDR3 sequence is CASSVGGNEQFF. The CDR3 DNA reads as TGTGCCAGCAGCGTAGGGGGGAATGAGCAGTTCTTC.

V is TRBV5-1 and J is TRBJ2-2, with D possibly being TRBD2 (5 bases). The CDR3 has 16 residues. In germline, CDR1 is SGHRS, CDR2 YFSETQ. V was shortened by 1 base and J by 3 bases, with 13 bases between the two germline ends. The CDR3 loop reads CASSLIPGSDTGELFF. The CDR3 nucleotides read TGCGCCAGCAGCTTGATTCCGGGGAGCGACACCGGGGAGCTGTTTTTT.

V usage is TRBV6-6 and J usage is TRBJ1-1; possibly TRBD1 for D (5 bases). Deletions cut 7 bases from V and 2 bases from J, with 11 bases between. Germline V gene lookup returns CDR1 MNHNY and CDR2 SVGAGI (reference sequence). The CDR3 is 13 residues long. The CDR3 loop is CASKDRHNTEAFF. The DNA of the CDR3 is TGTGCCAGCAAAGACAGACATAACACTGAAGCTTTCTTT.

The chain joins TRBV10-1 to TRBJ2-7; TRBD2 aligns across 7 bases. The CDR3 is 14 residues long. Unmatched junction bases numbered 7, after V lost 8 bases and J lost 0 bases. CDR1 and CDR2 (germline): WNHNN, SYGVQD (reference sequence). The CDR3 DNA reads TGCGCCAGCGACGGGGAGGGCAGCTCCTACGAGCAGTACTTC. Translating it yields CASDGEGSSYEQYF.

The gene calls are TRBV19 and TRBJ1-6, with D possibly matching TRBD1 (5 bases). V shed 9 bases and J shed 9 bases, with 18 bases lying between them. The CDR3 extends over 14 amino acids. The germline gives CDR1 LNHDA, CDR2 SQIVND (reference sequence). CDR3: CASSGRGFGSPLHF. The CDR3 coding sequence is TGTGCCAGCAGTGGTCGGGGGTTCGGTTCACCCCTCCACTTT.

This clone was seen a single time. The CDR3 region is CASNRRGKLEGAHNEQFF. CDR3 in DNA: TGTGCCAGCAATCGAAGAGGGAAGTTGGAGGGAGCGCATAATGAGCAGTTCTTC. The chain recombines TRBV11-2 with TRBJ2-1, with D possibly being TRBD2 (6 bases). Germline V gene sequence: CDR1 SGHAT, CDR2 FQNNGV. The V end lost 7 bases, the J end lost 7 bases, and 29 bases lay between the germline ends. CDR3 size: 18 residues.

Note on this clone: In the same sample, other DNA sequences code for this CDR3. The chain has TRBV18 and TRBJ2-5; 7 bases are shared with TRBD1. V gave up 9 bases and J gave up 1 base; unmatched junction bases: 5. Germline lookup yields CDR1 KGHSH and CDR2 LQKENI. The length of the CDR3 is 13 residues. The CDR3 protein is CASLTGTQETQYF. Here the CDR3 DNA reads TGTGCCAGTTTGACAGGGACCCAAGAGACCCAGTACTTC.

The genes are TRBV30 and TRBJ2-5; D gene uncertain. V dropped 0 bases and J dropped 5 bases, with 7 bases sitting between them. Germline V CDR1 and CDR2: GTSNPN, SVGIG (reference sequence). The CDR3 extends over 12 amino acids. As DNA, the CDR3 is TGTGCCTGGAGTGTAAGGATCGAGACCCAGTACTTC. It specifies CAWSVRIETQYF.

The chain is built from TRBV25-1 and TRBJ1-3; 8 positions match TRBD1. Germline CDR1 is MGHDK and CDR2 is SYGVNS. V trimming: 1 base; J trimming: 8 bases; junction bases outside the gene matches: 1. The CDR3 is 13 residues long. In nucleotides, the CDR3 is TGTGCCAGCAGTGAATCAGGGGGCCACACCATATATTTT. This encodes CASSESGGHTIYF. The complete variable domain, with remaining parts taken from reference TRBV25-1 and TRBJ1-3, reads EADIYQTPRYLVIGTGKKITLECSQTMGHDKMYWYQQDPGMELHLIHYSYGVNSTEKGDLSSESTVSRIRTEHFPLTLESARPSHTSQYLCASSESGGHTIYFGEGSWLTVV.

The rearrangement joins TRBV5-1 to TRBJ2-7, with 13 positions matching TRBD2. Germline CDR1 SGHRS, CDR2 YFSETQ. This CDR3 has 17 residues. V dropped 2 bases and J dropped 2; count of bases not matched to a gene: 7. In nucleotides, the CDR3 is TGCGCCAGCAGCTTACTAGCGGGAGGGTCTAAGGCCTACGAGCAGTACTTC. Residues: CASSLLAGGSKAYEQYF.